The present T cell receptor beta chain was sequenced within a study of T cell responses to AZD1222 COVID-19 vaccine. CDR3 size: 17 residues. V was clipped by 4 bases and J by 5 bases, with 24 bases between them. CDR1 SNHLY and CDR2 FYNNEI come from the germline V gene. Repertoires were generated with immunoSEQ multiplex PCR, while TCRdb's copy carries only in-frame clones and drops some. Among tens of thousands of clones listed, roughly nine tenths were seen once. The source of this sequence is an adult who received the AZD1222 COVID-19 vaccine. The chain links TRBV2 to TRBJ2-7; no clear D. This sample comprised peripheral blood, obtained 28 days after the second AZD1222 dose. The CDR3 coding sequence is TGTGCCAGCAGTGGCGGTGTTTTCTGGGATCCAGGAAACGAGCAGTACTTC. Protein sequence: CASSGGVFWDPGNEQYF.